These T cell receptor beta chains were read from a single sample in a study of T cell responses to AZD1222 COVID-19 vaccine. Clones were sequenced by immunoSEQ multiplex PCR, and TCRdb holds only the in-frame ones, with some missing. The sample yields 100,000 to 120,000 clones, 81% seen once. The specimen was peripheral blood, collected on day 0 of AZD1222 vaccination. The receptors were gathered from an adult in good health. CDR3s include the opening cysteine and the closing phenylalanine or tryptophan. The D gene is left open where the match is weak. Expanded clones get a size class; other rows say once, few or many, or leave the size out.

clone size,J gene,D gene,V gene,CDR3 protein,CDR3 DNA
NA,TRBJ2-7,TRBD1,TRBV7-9,CASSSPRQGSYEQYF,TGTGCCAGCAGCTCTCCCCGACAGGGTTCTTACGAGCAGTACTTC
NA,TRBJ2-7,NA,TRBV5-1,CASSLVVGPYEQYF,TGCGCCAGCAGCTTGGTGGTCGGACCCTACGAGCAGTACTTC
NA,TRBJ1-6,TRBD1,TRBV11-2,CASSSQGQGSSPLHF,TGTGCCAGCAGCTCCCAGGGACAGGGGAGTTCACCCCTCCACTTT
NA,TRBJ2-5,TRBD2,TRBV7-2,CASSLGGGGANQETQYF,TGTGCCAGCAGCCTCGGGGGGGGCGGGGCCAACCAAGAGACCCAGTACTTC
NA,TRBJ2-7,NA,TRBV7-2,CASSPRGYEQYF,TGTGCCAGCAGCCCTAGGGGCTACGAGCAGTACTTC
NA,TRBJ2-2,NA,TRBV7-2,CAINTGELFF,TGTGCCATCAACACCGGGGAGCTGTTTTTT
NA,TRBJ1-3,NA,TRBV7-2,CASSPRDGTASGNTIYF,TGTGCCAGCAGCCCTCGGGACGGCACCGCCTCTGGAAACACCATATATTTT
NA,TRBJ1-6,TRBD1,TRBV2,CASSRQGTYSNSPLHF,TGTGCCAGCAGTAGACAGGGGACTTACTCAAATTCACCCCTCCACTTT
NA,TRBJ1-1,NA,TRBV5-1,CASSRGNLNTEAFF,TGCGCCAGCAGCCGGGGGAATCTGAACACTGAAGCTTTCTTT
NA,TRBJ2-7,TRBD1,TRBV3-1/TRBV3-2,CASSQDGQGAGEQYF,TGTGCCAGCAGCCAAGATGGACAGGGGGCTGGCGAGCAGTACTTC
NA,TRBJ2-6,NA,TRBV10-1,CASSEWHPGIRSGANVLTF,TGCGCCAGCAGTGAGTGGCATCCGGGGATTCGCTCTGGGGCCAACGTCCTGACTTTC
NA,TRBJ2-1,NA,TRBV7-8,CASSPLGPGYNEQFF,TGTGCCAGCAGCCCACTAGGCCCGGGCTACAATGAGCAGTTCTTC
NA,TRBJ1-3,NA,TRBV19,CASSTPGRQPGNTIYF,TGTGCCAGTAGTACCCCCGGACGGCAACCAGGAAACACCATATATTTT
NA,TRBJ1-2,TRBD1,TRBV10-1,CASSPGQGSGYTF,TGCGCCAGCAGCCCGGGACAGGGGAGCGGCTACACCTTC
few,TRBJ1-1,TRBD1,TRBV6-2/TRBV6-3,CASSYSLQGRGKNTEAFF,TGTGCCAGCAGTTACTCGTTACAGGGGAGAGGAAAGAACACTGAAGCTTTCTTT
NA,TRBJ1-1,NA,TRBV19,CASRIPPGREGTEAFF,TGTGCCAGTCGGATCCCCCCCGGGAGGGAGGGGACTGAAGCTTTCTTT
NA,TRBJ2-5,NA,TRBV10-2,CASKKDIPQETQYF,TGCGCCAGCAAAAAGGACATACCCCAAGAGACCCAGTACTTC
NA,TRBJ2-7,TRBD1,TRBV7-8,CASSLGGQGRSYEQYF,TGTGCCAGCAGCTTAGGGGGACAGGGCCGCTCCTACGAGCAGTACTTC
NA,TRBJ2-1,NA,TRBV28,CASSPVGLGGINEQFF,TGTGCCAGCAGTCCAGTGGGGTTGGGTGGGATTAATGAGCAGTTCTTC
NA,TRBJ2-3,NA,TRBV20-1,CSASRGITDTQYF,TGCAGTGCTAGTCGCGGGATAACAGATACGCAGTATTTT
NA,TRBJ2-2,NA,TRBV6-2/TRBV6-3,CASSYVRGAGTGELFF,TGTGCCAGCAGTTACGTCCGGGGGGCGGGCACCGGGGAGCTGTTTTTT
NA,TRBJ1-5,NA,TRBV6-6,CASSYPGRNNQPQHF,TGTGCCAGCAGTTACCCGGGACGGAACAATCAGCCCCAGCATTTT
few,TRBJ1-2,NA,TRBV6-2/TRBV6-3,CASSPRGGSNYGYTF,TGTGCCAGCAGCCCTCGCGGGGGATCGAACTATGGCTACACCTTC
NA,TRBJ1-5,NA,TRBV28,CASETGFNQPQHF,TGTGCCAGCGAGACAGGATTTAATCAGCCCCAGCATTTT
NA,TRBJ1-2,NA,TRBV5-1,CASSPGADNYGYTF,TGCGCCAGCAGCCCAGGGGCGGATAACTATGGCTACACCTTC
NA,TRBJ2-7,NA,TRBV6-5,CASSYSRKWGDEQYF,TGTGCCAGCAGTTACTCGAGAAAATGGGGGGACGAGCAGTACTTC
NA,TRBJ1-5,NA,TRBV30,CAWSDRARPHSNQPQHF,TGTGCCTGGAGTGACAGGGCTAGGCCCCATAGCAATCAGCCCCAGCATTTT
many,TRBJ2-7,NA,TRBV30,CAWSVLRTDPYEQYF,TGTGCCTGGAGTGTCCTCAGGACCGATCCCTACGAGCAGTACTTC
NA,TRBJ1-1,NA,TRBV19,CASTLRKTAGNTEAFF,TGTGCCAGTACCTTGAGAAAGACAGCTGGGAACACTGAAGCTTTCTTT
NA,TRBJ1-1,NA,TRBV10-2,CASRVAAREAFF,TGCGCCAGCAGGGTCGCGGCCCGTGAAGCTTTCTTT
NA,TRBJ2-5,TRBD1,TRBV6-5,CASSSRGRETQYF,TGTGCCAGCAGTTCCAGGGGGCGGGAGACCCAGTACTTC
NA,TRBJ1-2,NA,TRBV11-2,CASSPGTSLVSGYTF,TGTGCCAGCAGCCCCGGGACATCTCTCGTCTCTGGCTACACCTTC
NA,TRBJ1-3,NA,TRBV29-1,CSVEDRRQAAGNTIYF,TGCAGCGTTGAAGACCGTCGACAGGCTGCTGGAAACACCATATATTTT
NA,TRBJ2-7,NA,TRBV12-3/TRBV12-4,CASSFRGRGEQYF,TGTGCCAGCAGTTTTCGAGGGAGAGGCGAGCAGTACTTC
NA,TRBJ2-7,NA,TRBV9,CASSVGAQKNEQYF,TGTGCCAGCAGCGTAGGGGCGCAGAAAAACGAGCAGTACTTC
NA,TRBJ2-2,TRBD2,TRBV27,CASRIGGLAGTGELFF,TGTGCCAGCAGGATAGGGGGACTAGCGGGGACCGGGGAGCTGTTTTTT
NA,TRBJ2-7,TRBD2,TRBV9,CASSLREVSYEQYF,TGTGCCAGCAGTCTACGGGAGGTATCCTACGAGCAGTACTTC
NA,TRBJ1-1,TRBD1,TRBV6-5,CASSSWTGEAFF,TGTGCCAGCAGTTCATGGACAGGTGAAGCTTTCTTT
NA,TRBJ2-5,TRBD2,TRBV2,CASQRASGSRETQYF,TGTGCCTCTCAACGGGCTAGCGGGAGTCGAGAGACCCAGTACTTC
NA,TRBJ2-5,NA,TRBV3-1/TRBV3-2,CASSQNWGEETQYF,TGTGCCAGCAGCCAAAATTGGGGGGAAGAGACCCAGTACTTC
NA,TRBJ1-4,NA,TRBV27,CASSLRGRANEKLFF,TGTGCCAGCAGTCTTCGGGGGAGGGCTAATGAAAAACTGTTTTTT
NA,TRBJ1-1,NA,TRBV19,CASSRGRGMNTEAFF,TGTGCCAGTAGCCGGGGACGGGGGATGAACACTGAAGCTTTCTTT
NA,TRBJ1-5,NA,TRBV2,CASSLQSPIGQPQHF,TGTGCCAGCAGTCTCCAAAGCCCGATCGGGCAGCCCCAGCATTTT
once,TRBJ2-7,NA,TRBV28,CASSLGGSGGYEQYF,TGTGCCAGCAGTTTGGGGGGTTCCGGGGGTTACGAGCAGTACTTC
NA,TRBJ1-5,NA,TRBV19,CASSSPGRGGSNQPQHF,TGTGCCAGTAGTTCCCCTGGCAGGGGCGGAAGCAATCAGCCCCAGCATTTT
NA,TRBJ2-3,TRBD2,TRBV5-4,CASSLRLAGGTDTQYF,TGTGCCAGCAGCTTGCGGCTAGCGGGGGGCACAGATACGCAGTATTTT
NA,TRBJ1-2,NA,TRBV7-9,CASSSGQSANYGYTF,TGTGCCAGCAGCTCCGGACAGTCAGCCAACTATGGCTACACCTTC
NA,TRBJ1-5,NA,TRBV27,CASSNRAGGQPQHF,TGTGCCAGCAGTAATCGGGCGGGGGGGCAGCCCCAGCATTTT
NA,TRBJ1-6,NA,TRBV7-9,CASSLTGGGSPLHF,TGTGCCAGCAGCTTGACAGGTGGGGGTTCACCCCTCCACTTT
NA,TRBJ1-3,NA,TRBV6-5,CASSYSRASGNTIYF,TGTGCCAGCAGTTACTCCCGGGCCTCTGGAAACACCATATATTTT
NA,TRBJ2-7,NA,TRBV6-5,CASSYGQGTEQYF,TGTGCCAGCAGTTACGGGCAGGGGACGGAGCAGTACTTC
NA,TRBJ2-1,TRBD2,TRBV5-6,CASSLVGSGSNEQFF,TGTGCCAGCAGCTTGGTGGGTAGCGGGAGTAATGAGCAGTTCTTC
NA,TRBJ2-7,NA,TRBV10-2,CASSLGRQTYEQYF,TGCGCCAGCAGTTTGGGGCGACAAACCTACGAGCAGTACTTC
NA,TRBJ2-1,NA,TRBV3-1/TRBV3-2,CASSQDAGLRNEQFF,TGTGCCAGCAGCCAAGACGCGGGTTTAAGGAATGAGCAGTTCTTC